A single T cell receptor (beta chain) is shown here with its context. Amplified TCR beta CDR3 regions derived from RNA transcripts. First-round RT-PCR targeting the TCR CDR3 was performed with the HTBI primer set. Each CDR3 protein gets one entry after TCRdb re-called the multiplex PCR reads with MiXCR. The table shows 370,000 or so distinct CDR3 sequences, with around a quarter occurring only once. The sample belongs to a study of T cells in Graves' hyperthyroidism and ophthalmopathy. Study overall: Peripheral blood was taken when the disease was first diagnosed, before any treatment began.

In patients aged 18 to 65, hyperthyroidism was newly diagnosed, with duration under 2 months. Not enrolled were patients with uncontrolled infection, other autoimmune disease, pregnancy or lactation. The CDR3 totals 14 residues. In germline, CDR1 is MNHNS, CDR2 SASEGT. The junction had 5 bases not matched to a gene; V was cut back by 8 bases and J by 2 bases. The source material was blood. The sequence derives from a man between 50 and 59 years old with Graves' hyperthyroidism. V and J are TRBV6-1 and TRBJ2-2; 7 bases are a match to TRBD2. CDR3 nucleotide sequence: TGTGCCAGCCTCGGGGGGTTCAACACCGGGGAGCTGTTTTTT. Encoded protein: CASLGGFNTGELFF.